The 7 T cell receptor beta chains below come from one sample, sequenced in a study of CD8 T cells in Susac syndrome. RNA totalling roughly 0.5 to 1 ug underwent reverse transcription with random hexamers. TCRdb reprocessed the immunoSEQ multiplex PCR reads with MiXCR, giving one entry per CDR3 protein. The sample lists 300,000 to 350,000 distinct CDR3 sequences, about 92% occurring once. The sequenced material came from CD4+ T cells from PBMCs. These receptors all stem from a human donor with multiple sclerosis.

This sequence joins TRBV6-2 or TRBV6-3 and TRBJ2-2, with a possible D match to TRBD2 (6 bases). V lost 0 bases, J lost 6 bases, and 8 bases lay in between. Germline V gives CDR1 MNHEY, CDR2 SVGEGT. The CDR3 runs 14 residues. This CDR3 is CASSYSREAGELFF. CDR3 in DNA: TGTGCCAGCAGTTACTCGAGGGAGGCCGGGGAGCTGTTTTTT.

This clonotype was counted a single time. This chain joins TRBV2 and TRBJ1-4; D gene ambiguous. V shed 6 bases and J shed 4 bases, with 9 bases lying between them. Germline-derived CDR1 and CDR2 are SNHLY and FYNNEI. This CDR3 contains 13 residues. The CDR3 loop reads CASRDGYNEKLFF. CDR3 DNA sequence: TGTGCCAGCAGGGACGGATATAATGAAAAACTGTTTTTT.

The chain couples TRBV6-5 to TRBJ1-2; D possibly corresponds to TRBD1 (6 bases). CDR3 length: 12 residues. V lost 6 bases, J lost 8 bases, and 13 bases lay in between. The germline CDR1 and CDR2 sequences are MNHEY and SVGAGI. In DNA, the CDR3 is TGTGCCAGCAGCTACAGGGAGGGGGGCTACACCTTC. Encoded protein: CASSYREGGYTF.

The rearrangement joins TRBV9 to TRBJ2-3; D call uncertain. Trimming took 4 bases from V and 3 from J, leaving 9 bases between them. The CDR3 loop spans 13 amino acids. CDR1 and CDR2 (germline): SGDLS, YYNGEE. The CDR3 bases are TGTGCCAGCAGCACCCTCAGTACAGATACGCAGTATTTT. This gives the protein CASSTLSTDTQYF.

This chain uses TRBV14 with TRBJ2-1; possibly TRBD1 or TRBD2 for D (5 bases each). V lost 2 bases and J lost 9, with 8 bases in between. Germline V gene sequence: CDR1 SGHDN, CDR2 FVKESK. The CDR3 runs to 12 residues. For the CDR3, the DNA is TGTGCCAGCAGCCAACTAGGGACTGAGCAGTTCTTC. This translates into CASSQLGTEQFF.

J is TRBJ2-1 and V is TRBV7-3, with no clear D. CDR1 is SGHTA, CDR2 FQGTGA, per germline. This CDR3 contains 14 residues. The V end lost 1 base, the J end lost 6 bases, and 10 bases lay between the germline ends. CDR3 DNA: TGTGCCAGCAGCTTAAGCGGATTACTCAATGAGCAGTTCTTC. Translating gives CASSLSGLLNEQFF.

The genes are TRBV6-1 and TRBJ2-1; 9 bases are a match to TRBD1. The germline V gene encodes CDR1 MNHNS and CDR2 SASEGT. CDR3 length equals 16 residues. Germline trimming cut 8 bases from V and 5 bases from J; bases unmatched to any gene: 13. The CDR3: CASRKGQGGGHNEQFF. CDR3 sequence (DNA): TGTGCCAGCCGAAAGGGACAGGGTGGGGGACACAATGAGCAGTTCTTC.